These 30 T cell receptor beta chains share one sample of origin, sequenced in a study of cytomegalovirus exposure and HLA in healthy donors. The assay was immunoSEQ multiplex PCR, and TCRdb's table has in-frame clones only and misses some. The table has 70,000 to 85,000 clones, about 93% seen once; the top ten hold about 1.9%. The sample taken for sequencing was PBMCs. The receptors derive from a woman aged 18-29 years in good health and CMV-seropositive.

The rearrangement uses TRBV5-1 and TRBJ2-5; 9 bases line up with TRBD2. Losses at the gene ends were 0 bases for V and 2 bases for J; bases not matched to a gene: 11. Germline CDR1 and CDR2: SGHRS and YFSETQ. The CDR3 consists of 18 residues. As DNA, the CDR3 is TGCGCCAGCAGCTTGGCCGGGGGAAGCGGGGGGCTACAAGAGACCCAGTACTTC. As protein: CASSLAGGSGGLQETQYF.

The chain uses TRBV27 and TRBJ2-5, with D tentatively TRBD1 (6 bases). The V end lost 7 bases, the J end lost 5 bases, and 20 bases lay between the germline ends. The CDR3 is 15 amino acids. Germline CDR1 MNHEY, CDR2 SMNVEV (reference sequence). The CDR3 DNA follows: TGTGCCAGCACCCCAAGCCAGGGGTTCGGGGAGACCCAGTACTTC. Translating gives CASTPSQGFGETQYF.

The chain joins TRBV19 to TRBJ2-7; unclear D gene. This CDR3 has 14 residues. V lost 7 bases to trimming and J lost 0 bases, with 13 bases between them. Germline values: CDR1 LNHDA, CDR2 SQIVND (reference sequence). The CDR3 bases are TGTGCCAGTACCTGGAGTCAAAGCTCCTACGAGCAGTACTTC. The encoded protein is CASTWSQSSYEQYF.

The chain joins TRBV6-6 to TRBJ1-5; D gene uncertain. V lost 2 bases and J lost 8, with 10 bases in between. CDR1 is MNHNY, CDR2 SVGAGI, per germline (reference sequence). CDR3 length: 13 amino acids. The CDR3 loop is CASSYSGVEPQHF. The DNA for the CDR3 is TGTGCCAGCAGTTACAGCGGGGTTGAGCCCCAGCATTTT.

This clone was counted once. V is TRBV13 and J is TRBJ1-1, with TRBD1 identical over 8 bases. This CDR3 is 16 amino acids long. The V segment lost 4 bases and the J segment 2 bases; nucleotides outside the gene matches: 9. Looked up from germline, CDR1 is PRHDT and CDR2 is FYEKMQ (reference sequence). The CDR3 here is CASSWTGQEINTEAFF. CDR3 coding DNA: TGTGCCAGCAGCTGGACGGGACAGGAGATAAACACTGAAGCTTTCTTT.

V usage is TRBV9 and J usage is TRBJ2-7; D is unresolved. Germline-derived CDR1 and CDR2 are SGDLS and YYNGEE. Deletions cut 0 bases from V and 4 bases from J, with 11 bases between. The CDR3 extends over 14 amino acids. The CDR3 reads CASSVEALGYEQYF. The DNA for the CDR3 is TGTGCCAGCAGCGTAGAGGCGCTAGGTTACGAGCAGTACTTC. Together with reference TRBV9 and TRBJ2-7, the CDR3 gives the full variable domain: DSGVTQTPKHLITATGQRVTLRCSPRSGDLSVYWYQQSLDQGLQFLIQYYNGEERAKGNILERFSAQQFPDLHSELNLSSLELGDSALYFCASSVEALGYEQYFGPGTRLTVT.

This chain connects TRBV4-1 to TRBJ2-6; 9 nucleotides line up with TRBD1. This CDR3 is built from 19 residues. Per germline, CDR1 MGHRA and CDR2 YSYEKL. V lost 2 bases to trimming and J lost 0 bases; unmatched junction nucleotides: 8. The DNA for the CDR3 is TGCGCCAGCAGCCAACCCGGACAGGGGAGACACTCTGGGGCCAACGTCCTGACTTTC. As protein: CASSQPGQGRHSGANVLTF.

The V gene is TRBV5-1, the J gene TRBJ1-1, with D perhaps TRBD1 (5 bases). This CDR3 region has 14 residues. Germline V gives CDR1 SGHRS, CDR2 YFSETQ. Trimming took off 4 bases at V and 1 base at J, with 11 bases between the two ends. This CDR3 is CASSMDTPNTEAFF. The CDR3 nucleotides are TGCGCCAGCAGCATGGACACCCCGAACACTGAAGCTTTCTTT.

The gene calls are TRBV11-2 and TRBJ2-1; D possibly corresponds to TRBD2 (6 bases). V gave up 1 base and J gave up 6 bases, with 13 bases separating them. This CDR3 has 15 amino acids. From germline, CDR1 is SGHAT and CDR2 FQNNGV. CDR3 region: CASSLAGDLGNEQFF. CDR3 sequence (DNA): TGTGCCAGCAGCTTAGCGGGGGACCTCGGCAATGAGCAGTTCTTC.

V gene TRBV5-8 combines with J gene TRBJ2-1; the match to TRBD2 covers 14 bases. With 4 bases clipped from V and 3 bases from J, the junction kept 6 bases outside the gene matches. Germline V gene lookup returns CDR1 SGHTS and CDR2 YDEGEE. The CDR3 loop spans 17 amino acids. In nucleotides, the CDR3 is TGTGCCAGCAGCCTAGGGACTAGCGGGAGTATCTACAATGAGCAGTTCTTC. Translation gives CASSLGTSGSIYNEQFF.

This clone has a single count. The CDR3 reads CASSSQGNEQFF. The CDR3 DNA is TGCGCCAGCAGCTCACAGGGCAATGAGCAGTTCTTC. The chain recombines TRBV5-1 with TRBJ2-1; D might be TRBD1 (6 bases). Trimming removed 3 bases at V and 6 bases at J, with 7 bases between. CDR1 is SGHRS and CDR2 is YFSETQ in the germline V gene. This CDR3 region has 12 residues.

V gene TRBV11-3 combines with J gene TRBJ2-1; perhaps TRBD1 as D (6 bases). This CDR3 region has 15 residues. Trimming shortened V by 1 base and J by 5 bases, and 12 bases separated the two germline ends. Germline-derived CDR1 and CDR2 are SGHNT and YENEEA. The CDR3 nucleotides read TGTGCCAGCAGCTTAGGGACCGGGACAAACAATGAGCAGTTCTTC. It yields the protein CASSLGTGTNNEQFF.

This chain connects TRBV10-2 to TRBJ1-2; TRBD1 agrees at 9 bases. The germline gives CDR1 WSHSY, CDR2 SAAADI. The CDR3 length is 16 residues. J was trimmed by 5 bases and V by 6 bases; bases with no gene match: 13. CDR3 bases: TGCGCCAGCAGCCAACAGGGGGCGCAGAATAGGTATGGCTACACCTTC. Translation gives CASSQQGAQNRYGYTF.

V gene TRBV27 combines with J gene TRBJ2-7; 8 bases are shared with TRBD1. The J segment lost 2 bases and the V segment lost 5 bases, leaving 11 bases of the junction unmatched. The CDR3 is made up of 16 amino acids. CDR1 is MNHEY and CDR2 is SMNVEV in the germline V gene (reference sequence). The CDR3 bases are TGTGCCAGCAGTAAAAACGTTAGGGACAGGCCCTACGAGCAGTACTTC. This encodes CASSKNVRDRPYEQYF.

The chain links TRBV7-9 to TRBJ1-3; tentatively, D is TRBD1 (6 bases). V was cut by 7 bases and J by 4 bases, with 17 bases left in between. Germline loops: CDR1 SEHNR, CDR2 FQNEAQ (reference sequence). This CDR3 contains 15 residues. DNA of the CDR3: TGTGCCAGCACACGACAGACAGGTACCGGAAACACCATATATTTT. As protein: CASTRQTGTGNTIYF.

V is TRBV7-2 and J is TRBJ1-1, with TRBD1 as a possible D gene (5 bases). With 2 bases removed from V and 3 bases from J, the gap between germline ends came to 16 bases. Per germline, CDR1 SGHTA and CDR2 FQGNSA. The CDR3 covers 16 residues. The DNA of the CDR3 is TGTGCCAGCAGCTTATCGATAGGGGTAGGTTACACTGAAGCTTTCTTT. Its translation: CASSLSIGVGYTEAFF.

The chain combines TRBV7-9 with TRBJ1-1; 8 nucleotides align to TRBD1. The V gene's germline CDR1 is SEHNR and CDR2 FQNEAQ (reference sequence). CDR3 size: 16 residues. V shed 5 bases and J 1 base; nucleotides not matched to a gene: 9. CDR3 DNA sequence: TGTGCCAGCAGCGTTGGGACAGGTTGGGGGAACACTGAAGCTTTCTTT. Protein sequence: CASSVGTGWGNTEAFF.

The J gene is TRBJ1-4, the V gene TRBV6-6; a weak D match, TRBD1 (5 bases). The CDR3 sequence is 12 residues long. Between the trimmed V and J ends, which lost 9 bases and 8 bases, there was a span of 13 bases. Germline CDR1 and CDR2: MNHNY and SVGAGI (reference sequence). As DNA, the CDR3 is TGTGCCAGTGCCCGGGGGGGGGAAAAACTGTTTTTT. It codes for CASARGGEKLFF.

The rearrangement uses TRBV30 and TRBJ2-3; 11 positions agree with TRBD2. There are 15 residues in the CDR3. V shed 6 bases, J shed 5 bases, and the junction held 10 bases outside the gene matches. Germline V lookup: CDR1 GTSNPN, CDR2 SVGIG (reference sequence). The CDR3 DNA follows: TGTGCCTGTACTATAGCGGGAGGGCGGGGAGATACGCAGTATTTT. Translation gives CACTIAGGRGDTQYF.

The chain employs TRBV9 and TRBJ1-1; no clear D. The germline V gene has CDR1 SGDLS and CDR2 YYNGEE. V was trimmed by 4 bases and J by 3 bases, leaving 7 bases between them. This CDR3 is 12 amino acids long. The DNA of the CDR3 is TGTGCCAGCAGCTTAATCGACACTGAAGCTTTCTTT. It yields the protein CASSLIDTEAFF.

CDR3 region: CASSVRGGIGELFF. Here the CDR3 DNA reads TGCGCCAGCAGCGTGCGGGGGGGTATCGGGGAGCTGTTTTTT. This rearrangement joins TRBV5-1 to TRBJ2-2; 9 nucleotides line up with TRBD2. V dropped 4 bases and J dropped 7; count of bases not matched to a gene: 5. The CDR3 sequence is 14 residues long. Germline V gene data show CDR1 as SGHRS and CDR2 as YFSETQ.

The chain recombines TRBV4-3 with TRBJ2-7; D gene unclear. Trimming left V 4 bases short and J 3 bases short, with 16 bases between. This CDR3 has 15 residues. Per the germline V gene, CDR1 is LGHNA and CDR2 is YSLEER. The CDR3 spells CASSLPNTRSYEQYF. CDR3 DNA: TGCGCCAGCAGCCTTCCAAACACGCGGAGCTACGAGCAGTACTTC.

The rearrangement links TRBV7-9 to TRBJ2-3; 9 nucleotides agree with TRBD1. Losses at the gene ends were 6 bases for V and 4 bases for J; bases not matched to a gene: 5. Germline-derived CDR1 and CDR2 are SEHNR and FQNEAQ (reference sequence). The CDR3 length is 14 residues. The CDR3 here is CASRDRGGSDTQYF. DNA for the CDR3: TGTGCCAGCAGGGACAGGGGAGGGTCAGATACGCAGTATTTT.

The chain recombines TRBV6-1 with TRBJ2-2; 11 positions agree with TRBD1. The germline V gene encodes CDR1 MNHNS and CDR2 SASEGT. The CDR3 contains 20 residues. Trimming took 2 bases from V and 6 from J; bases not matched to a gene: 17. CDR3 nucleotide sequence: TGTGCCAGCAGTGAAAGGGGGACAGGGGGGGGGACTAGTCTCCCCGGGGAGCTGTTTTTT. This encodes CASSERGTGGGTSLPGELFF.

The genes are TRBV30 and TRBJ2-2; D is unclear. Germline V gene sequence: CDR1 GTSNPN, CDR2 SVGIG (reference sequence). The CDR3 runs 13 residues. With 5 bases removed from V and 6 bases from J, the gap between germline ends came to 13 bases. The CDR3 coding sequence is TGTGCCTGGTCCCCTATGGAGCCCGGGGAGCTGTTTTTT. It specifies CAWSPMEPGELFF.

The V gene is TRBV28, the J gene TRBJ1-6; D remains unclear. There are 15 residues in the CDR3. Germline V CDR1 and CDR2: MDHEN, SYDVKM. Trimming took off 4 bases at V and 5 bases at J, with 12 bases between the two ends. For the CDR3, the DNA is TGTGCCAGCAGTTCTTTAGCCGCCGATAATTCACCCCTCCACTTT. It yields the protein CASSSLAADNSPLHF. The full variable domain, in which reference TRBV28 and TRBJ1-6 provide the parts outside the CDR3, is DVKVTQSSRYLVKRTGEKVFLECVQDMDHENMFWYRQDPGLGLRLIYFSYDVKMKEKGDIPEGYSVSREKKERFSLILESASTNQTSMYLCASSSLAADNSPLHFGNGTRLTVT.

V usage is TRBV19 and J usage is TRBJ1-2; a weak D match, TRBD1 (6 bases). The V end was cut by 7 bases, the J end by 7 bases, with 13 bases between. The CDR3 extends over 12 amino acids. Germline-derived CDR1 and CDR2 are LNHDA and SQIVND (reference sequence). CDR3 nucleotide sequence: TGTGCCAGTACTGACAGGACCCCTGGCTACACCTTC. Translation: CASTDRTPGYTF.

In its sample, this clone was seen once. This sequence joins TRBV2 and TRBJ2-7; a possible D gene is TRBD1 (6 bases). The CDR3 extends over 15 amino acids. From germline, CDR1 is SNHLY and CDR2 FYNNEI. Trimming removed 0 bases at V and 4 bases at J, with 13 bases between. The CDR3 DNA reads TGTGCCAGCAGTGAAGCGGGTCCAGGGGCGTACGAGCAGTACTTC. Its protein product is CASSEAGPGAYEQYF.

This clone was picked up one time. The CDR3 nucleotides read TGTGCCAGCTCTATGCGGGGCACAGATACGCAGTATTTT. It is translated as CASSMRGTDTQYF. This chain joins TRBV6-1 and TRBJ2-3; a possible D gene is TRBD2 (5 bases). Looked up from germline, CDR1 is MNHNS and CDR2 is SASEGT. The CDR3 runs to 13 residues. Trimming cost V 8 bases and J 1 base, with 10 bases left between them.

The chain has TRBV9 and TRBJ2-2; 8 nucleotides align to TRBD1. The germline gives CDR1 SGDLS, CDR2 YYNGEE. Trimming cost V 4 bases and J 2 bases; bases outside gene matches: 10. This CDR3 has 17 residues. CDR3 DNA sequence: TGTGCCAGCAGCTACCCTCAGGGGGCAGCTAACACCGGGGAGCTGTTTTTT. It codes for CASSYPQGAANTGELFF.